A selection of T cell receptor beta chains follows, all from one sample in a study of OX40 agonist ivuxolimab in advanced cancers. Sequencing used immunoSEQ multiplex PCR; TCRdb keeps in-frame clones, though not all of them. The table has 33,000 or so clones, around 87% seen once. Sequencing was performed on CD4+ or CD8+ T cells sorted from blood, taken in a trial of the OX40 agonist ivuxolimab. All receptors derive from an adult with an advanced solid tumor such as melanoma, head and neck, liver or kidney cancer. CDR3s include the opening cysteine and the closing phenylalanine or tryptophan. Each record gives: V gene, clone size, J gene, D gene, CDR3 DNA, CDR3 protein. The D gene is left open where the match is weak. Clone size is shown for a subset of rows, as once, few, many or a class of expanded clone.

>TRBV2|-|TRBJ2-7|-
TGTGCCAGCAGTGATAGGTTAGCGGTCCCACCCTACGAGCAGTACTTC
CASSDRLAVPPYEQYF
>TRBV18|-|TRBJ2-7|-
TGTGCCAGCTCACCGGGAGGCCGACGGGACTACGAGCAGTACTTC
CASSPGGRRDYEQYF
>TRBV5-1|-|TRBJ2-1|TRBD2
TGCGCCAGCAGCCGTGACCCTAGCGGGAGTGGGTACAATGAGCAGTTCTTC
CASSRDPSGSGYNEQFF
>TRBV27|-|TRBJ2-4|TRBD2
TGTGCCAGCAGTAGGCGGGAGGTCGGGAACATTCAGTACTTC
CASSRREVGNIQYF
>TRBV10-1|-|TRBJ1-3|-
TGCGCCAGCAGTGAGCCGTCGGACAGCTACTCTGGAAACACCATATATTTT
CASSEPSDSYSGNTIYF
>TRBV9|few|TRBJ1-3|-
TGTGCCAGCAGCGTAGGAATTGCGGGAAGGACAAGGGAAACGGGAAACACCATATATTTT
CASSVGIAGRTRETGNTIYF
>TRBV29-1|-|TRBJ2-7|TRBD2
TGCAGCGTTAGGGCGGGAGTGAACGAGCAGTACTTC
CSVRAGVNEQYF
>TRBV2|-|TRBJ2-1|-
TGTGCCAGCAGCTCGGGCGGGGCCGGGGATGAGCAGTTCTTC
CASSSGGAGDEQFF
>TRBV7-2|-|TRBJ1-2|-
TGTGCCAGCAGCTTGGGGGGGTCGCTCGTTGGCTACACCTTC
CASSLGGSLVGYTF
>TRBV19|-|TRBJ2-7|-
TGTGCCAGTAAACCTCAGGGCCGGATGGGGGCTGAGCAGTACTTC
CASKPQGRMGAEQYF
>TRBV15|-|TRBJ2-2|TRBD1
TGTGCCACCAGCAGAGGACAGGGTCGCGGGGAGCTGTTTTTT
CATSRGQGRGELFF
>TRBV27|-|TRBJ2-1|-
TGTGCCAGCAGCTCCCGGGACGGGTATGAGGAGTTCTTC
CASSSRDGYEEFF
>TRBV13|-|TRBJ2-1|-
TGTGCCAGCAGCTTAGATAGCGGCTCCTACAATGAGCAGTTCTTC
CASSLDSGSYNEQFF
>TRBV4-2|-|TRBJ1-2|-
TGTGCCACCAAGGGGGGACCGGGCTGGTATGGTGGCTACACCTTC
CATKGGPGWYGGYTF
>TRBV5-1|-|TRBJ2-4|-
TGCGCCAGCAGCTTGGGGGCAGGCAGGGACATTCAGTACTTC
CASSLGAGRDIQYF
>TRBV5-1|-|TRBJ2-2|TRBD2
TGCGCCAGCAGCTGGACTAGTCCGAACACCGGGGAGCTGTTTTTT
CASSWTSPNTGELFF
>TRBV10-2|-|TRBJ2-1|-
TGCGCCAGCAGTGAAGTCGGACATGGGGATGAGCAGTTCTTC
CASSEVGHGDEQFF
>TRBV27|-|TRBJ2-1|-
TGTGCCAGCAGTTTTGGGGTACGTTACAATGAGCAGTTCTTC
CASSFGVRYNEQFF
>TRBV28|-|TRBJ2-3|TRBD2
TGTGCCAGCAGTTTGTTCGGACTAGCGGGAGAGGGAGATACGCAGTATTTT
CASSLFGLAGEGDTQYF
>TRBV4-1|-|TRBJ2-7|TRBD1
TGCGCCAGCAGCGAGCCAGGACAGGGGAACTACGAGCAGTACTTC
CASSEPGQGNYEQYF
>TRBV27|-|TRBJ1-2|-
TGTGCCAGCAGTTTACGAGACAGGTCCAACTATGGCTACACCTTC
CASSLRDRSNYGYTF
>TRBV9|-|TRBJ1-1|TRBD1
TGTGCCAGCAGCGTAGCTGGACAGGGGACCCAAGAAGCTTTCTTT
CASSVAGQGTQEAFF
>TRBV21-1|-|TRBJ2-1|-
TGTGCCAGCAGCAAAGTCGGACTAGCGGGAGGGCCCCTTTACAATGAGCAGTTCTTC
CASSKVGLAGGPLYNEQFF
>TRBV19|-|TRBJ1-5|-
TGTGCCAGTATCGAACAGGGTGCACGGCAGCCCCAGCATTTT
CASIEQGARQPQHF
>TRBV9|-|TRBJ2-5|TRBD2
TGTGCCAGCAGCCAAAGGTGGGGGGAGGGAGTCCAAGAGACCCAGTACTTC
CASSQRWGEGVQETQYF
>TRBV18|-|TRBJ2-3|TRBD1
TGTGCCAGCTCATCCGGCAGGGGGCGCACAGATACGCAGTATTTT
CASSSGRGRTDTQYF
>TRBV7-9|-|TRBJ2-3|-
TGTGCCAGCAGCCCTCTAGGAGTCGGCACAGATACGCAGTATTTT
CASSPLGVGTDTQYF
>TRBV5-4|-|TRBJ2-7|TRBD2
TGTGCCAGCAGCTACGGGACTAGCGGCTACGAGCAGTACTTC
CASSYGTSGYEQYF
>TRBV6-6|-|TRBJ1-2|-
TGTGCCAGCAGTTGGGAGGGGGACTATGGCTACACCTTC
CASSWEGDYGYTF
>TRBV6-5|-|TRBJ1-2|-
TGTGCCAGCAGTTACTCGGGCGATGGCTACACCTTC
CASSYSGDGYTF
>TRBV5-1|few|TRBJ1-1|-
TGCGCCAGCAGCTTGTTCGGCGGGGCGGTCCTCTCTACTGAAGCTTTCTTT
CASSLFGGAVLSTEAFF
>TRBV10-3|-|TRBJ2-7|TRBD1
TGTGCCATCAGTGAGCCCGGGACAGTAAACGAGCAGTACTTC
CAISEPGTVNEQYF
>TRBV4-1|few|TRBJ2-3|TRBD2
TGCGCCAGCAGCCCCACTAGCGGGAGGCGATCTAGCACAGATACGCAGTATTTT
CASSPTSGRRSSTDTQYF
>TRBV5-1|-|TRBJ2-3|-
TGCGCCAGCAGACGGGACTCCAGGGCAACAGATACGCAGTATTTT
CASRRDSRATDTQYF
>TRBV16|-|TRBJ1-1|TRBD1
TGTGCCAGCAGCCAATTGGGACAGGGGGTCACTGAAGCTTTCTTT
CASSQLGQGVTEAFF
>TRBV11-2|-|TRBJ1-4|-
TGTGCCAGCAGCTCCCTGCGGGACCTTGAAAAACTGTTTTTT
CASSSLRDLEKLFF
>TRBV5-4|-|TRBJ2-4|-
TGTGCCAGCAGCCCGCAGGGGTCGGCCAAAAACATTCAGTACTTC
CASSPQGSAKNIQYF
>TRBV5-1|-|TRBJ2-3|-
TGCGCCAGCAGACCCGGGACTAGCACAGATACGCAGTATTTT
CASRPGTSTDTQYF
>TRBV28|-|TRBJ1-1|-
TGTGCCAGCAGTTCACCCAGGGGAAGTGACACTGAAGCTTTCTTT
CASSSPRGSDTEAFF
>TRBV5-1|-|TRBJ2-7|-
TGCGCCAGCAGCAATGAAGACGGATCCTACGAGCAGTACTTC
CASSNEDGSYEQYF
>TRBV5-4|-|TRBJ2-7|TRBD2
TGTGCCAGCAGCCGGACTAGCAGCTCCTACGAGCAGTACTTC
CASSRTSSSYEQYF
>TRBV5-6|-|TRBJ2-7|TRBD2
TGTGCCAGCAGCTTAGGGACTAGCGGGAGGGCGTACGAGCAGTACTTC
CASSLGTSGRAYEQYF
>TRBV5-4|once|TRBJ2-1|-
TGTGCCAGCAGCTTGGATCCCGGGGCCTCCTACAATGAGCAGTTCTTC
CASSLDPGASYNEQFF
>TRBV5-4|-|TRBJ2-3|TRBD2
TGTGCCAGCAGCTTAGTAGCGGGAGGGGGAGATACGCAGTATTTT
CASSLVAGGGDTQYF
>TRBV7-2|-|TRBJ2-5|-
TGTGCCAGCAGCTTGAGGCAGGCCCAAGAGACCCAGTACTTC
CASSLRQAQETQYF
>TRBV28|-|TRBJ2-3|TRBD2
TGTGCCAGCAGTTTATTAGTAGTAGCGGGAGGCACAGATACGCAGTATTTT
CASSLLVVAGGTDTQYF
>TRBV19|-|TRBJ2-5|-
TGTGCCAGTAGTATCGCTGATGAGACCCAGTACTTC
CASSIADETQYF
>TRBV6-6|-|TRBJ2-2|-
TGTGCCAGCCGACAGGGAGGCACCGGGGAGCTGTTTTTT
CASRQGGTGELFF
>TRBV5-1|-|TRBJ1-1|-
TGCGCCAGCAGCTCTCAGACCTCGAACACTGAAGCTTTCTTT
CASSSQTSNTEAFF
>TRBV2|-|TRBJ2-5|-
TGTGCCAGCCGATCTAAACAGGTGTACCAAGAGACCCAGTACTTC
CASRSKQVYQETQYF
>TRBV10-3|-|TRBJ2-7|-
TGTGCCATCAGCCCCTCACTAGAGGCGGGCGAGCAGTACTTC
CAISPSLEAGEQYF
>TRBV5-1|-|TRBJ2-1|-
TGCGCCAGCAGCCCGACTAGTATCTCCTACAATGAGCAGTTCTTC
CASSPTSISYNEQFF
>TRBV28|-|TRBJ1-2|-
TGTGCCACAGGGATACAGAGGGGTAATGGCTACACCTTC
CATGIQRGNGYTF
>TRBV14|once|TRBJ2-2|TRBD1
TGTGCCAGCCGCCGGGACAGCAACACCGGGGAGCTGTTTTTT
CASRRDSNTGELFF